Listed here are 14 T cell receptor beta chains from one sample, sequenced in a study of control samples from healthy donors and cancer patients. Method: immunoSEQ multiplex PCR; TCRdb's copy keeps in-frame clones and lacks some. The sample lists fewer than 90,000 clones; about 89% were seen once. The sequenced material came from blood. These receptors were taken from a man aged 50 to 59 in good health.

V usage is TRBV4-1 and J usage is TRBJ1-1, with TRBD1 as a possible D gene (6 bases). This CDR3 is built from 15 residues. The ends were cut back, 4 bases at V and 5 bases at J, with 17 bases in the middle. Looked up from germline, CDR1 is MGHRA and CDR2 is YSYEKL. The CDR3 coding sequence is TGCGCCAGCAGCCCGTCCCAGGGGATGGGGACTGAAGCTTTCTTT. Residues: CASSPSQGMGTEAFF.

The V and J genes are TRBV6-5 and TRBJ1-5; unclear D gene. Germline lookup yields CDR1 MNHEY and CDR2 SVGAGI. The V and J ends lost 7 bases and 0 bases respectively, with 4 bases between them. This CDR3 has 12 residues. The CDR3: CASKYSNQPQHF. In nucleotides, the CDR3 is TGTGCCAGCAAGTATAGCAATCAGCCCCAGCATTTT.

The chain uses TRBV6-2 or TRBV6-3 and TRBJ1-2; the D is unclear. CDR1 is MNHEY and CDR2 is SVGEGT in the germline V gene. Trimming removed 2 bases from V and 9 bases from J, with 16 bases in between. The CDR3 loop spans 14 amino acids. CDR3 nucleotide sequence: TGTGCCAGCAGTTACGAGACGGGATTCGGTCGCTACACCTTC. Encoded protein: CASSYETGFGRYTF.

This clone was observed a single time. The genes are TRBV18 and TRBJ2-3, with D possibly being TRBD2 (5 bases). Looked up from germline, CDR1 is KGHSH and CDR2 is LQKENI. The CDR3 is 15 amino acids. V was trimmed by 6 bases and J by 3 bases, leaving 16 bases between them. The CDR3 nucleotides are TGTGCCAGCTCCATGGACCAGCGGAGGACAGATACGCAGTATTTT. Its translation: CASSMDQRRTDTQYF.

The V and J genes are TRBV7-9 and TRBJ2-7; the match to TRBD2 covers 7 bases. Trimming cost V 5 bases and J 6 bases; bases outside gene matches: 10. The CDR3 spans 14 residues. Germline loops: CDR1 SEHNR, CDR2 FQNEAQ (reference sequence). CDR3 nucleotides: TGTGCCAGCAGCCGGACTAGTAGCGCGGGCGAGCAGTACTTC. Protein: CASSRTSSAGEQYF.

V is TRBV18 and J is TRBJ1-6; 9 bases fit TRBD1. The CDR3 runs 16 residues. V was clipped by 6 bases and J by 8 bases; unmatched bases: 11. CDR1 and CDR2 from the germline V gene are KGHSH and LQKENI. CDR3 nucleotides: TGTGCCAGCTCCCCGAAGTGGGACAGGGAGTATTCACCCCTCCACTTT. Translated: CASSPKWDREYSPLHF. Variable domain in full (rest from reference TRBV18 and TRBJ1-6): NAGVMQNPRHLVRRRGQEARLRCSPMKGHSHVYWYRQLPEEGLKFMVYLQKENIIDESGMPKERFSAEFPKEGPSILRIQQVVRGDSAAYFCASSPKWDREYSPLHFGNGTRLTVT.

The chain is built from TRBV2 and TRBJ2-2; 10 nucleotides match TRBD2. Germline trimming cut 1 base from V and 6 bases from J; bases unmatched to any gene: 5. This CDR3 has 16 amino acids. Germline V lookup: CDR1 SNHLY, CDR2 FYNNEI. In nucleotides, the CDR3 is TGTGCCAGCAGTGAAGAAGGAAGCGGGGGGGCCGGGGAGCTGTTTTTT. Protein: CASSEEGSGGAGELFF.

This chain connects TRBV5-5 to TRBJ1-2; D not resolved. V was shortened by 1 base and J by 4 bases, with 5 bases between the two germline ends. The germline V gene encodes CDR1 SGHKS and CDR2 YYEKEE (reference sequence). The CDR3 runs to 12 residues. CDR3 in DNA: TGTGCCAGCAGCTTGAACGGCTATGGCTACACCTTC. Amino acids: CASSLNGYGYTF.

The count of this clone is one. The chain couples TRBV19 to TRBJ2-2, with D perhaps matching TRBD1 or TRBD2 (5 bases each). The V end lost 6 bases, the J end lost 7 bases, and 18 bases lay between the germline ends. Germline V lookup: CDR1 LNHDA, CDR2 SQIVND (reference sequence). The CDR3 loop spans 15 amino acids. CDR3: CASSLSRGAGGELFF. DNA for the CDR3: TGTGCCAGTAGCCTCTCACGTGGGGCGGGCGGGGAGCTGTTTTTT.

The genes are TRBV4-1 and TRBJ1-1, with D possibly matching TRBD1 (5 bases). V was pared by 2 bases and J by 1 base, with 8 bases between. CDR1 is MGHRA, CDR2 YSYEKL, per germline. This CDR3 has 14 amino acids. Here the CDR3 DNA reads TGCGCCAGCAGCCAACTGGGGGGGAACACTGAAGCTTTCTTT. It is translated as CASSQLGGNTEAFF.

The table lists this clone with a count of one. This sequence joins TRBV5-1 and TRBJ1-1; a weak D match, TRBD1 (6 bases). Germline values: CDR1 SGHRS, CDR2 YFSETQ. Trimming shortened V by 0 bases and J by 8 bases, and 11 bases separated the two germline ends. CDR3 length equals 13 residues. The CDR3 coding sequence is TGCGCCAGCAGCTTGGGTGACAGGTTAGAAGCTTTCTTT. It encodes CASSLGDRLEAFF.

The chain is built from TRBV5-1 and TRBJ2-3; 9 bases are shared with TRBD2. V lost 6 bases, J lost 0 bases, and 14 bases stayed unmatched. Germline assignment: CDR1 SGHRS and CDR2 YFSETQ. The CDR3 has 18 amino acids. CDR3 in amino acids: CASTRRAGGPVSTDTQYF. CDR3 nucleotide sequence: TGCGCCAGCACCCGGCGGGCGGGGGGGCCAGTTAGCACAGATACGCAGTATTTT.

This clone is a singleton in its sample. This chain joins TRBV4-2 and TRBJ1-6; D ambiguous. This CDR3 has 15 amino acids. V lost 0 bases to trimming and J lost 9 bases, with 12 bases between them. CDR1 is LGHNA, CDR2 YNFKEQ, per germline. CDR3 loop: CASSQDLADPSPLHF. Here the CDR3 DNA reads TGTGCCAGCAGCCAAGATTTGGCAGACCCTTCACCCCTCCACTTT.

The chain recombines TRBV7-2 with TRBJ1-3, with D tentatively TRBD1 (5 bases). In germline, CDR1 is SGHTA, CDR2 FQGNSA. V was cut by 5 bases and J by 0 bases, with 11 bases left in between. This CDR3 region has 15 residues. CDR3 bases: TGTGCCAGCAGCGCCGGGACCTTCTCTGGAAACACCATATATTTT. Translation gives CASSAGTFSGNTIYF.